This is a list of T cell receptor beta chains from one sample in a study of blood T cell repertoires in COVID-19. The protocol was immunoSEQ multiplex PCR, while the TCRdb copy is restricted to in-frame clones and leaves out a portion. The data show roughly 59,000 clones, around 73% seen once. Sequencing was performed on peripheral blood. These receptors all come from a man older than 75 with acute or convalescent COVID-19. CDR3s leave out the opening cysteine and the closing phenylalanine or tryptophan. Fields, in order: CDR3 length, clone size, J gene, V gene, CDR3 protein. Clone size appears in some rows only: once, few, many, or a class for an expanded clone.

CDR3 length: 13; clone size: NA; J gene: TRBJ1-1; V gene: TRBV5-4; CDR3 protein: ASSLHGGMNTEAF
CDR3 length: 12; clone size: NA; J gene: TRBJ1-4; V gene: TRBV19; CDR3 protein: ASSLRGFNEKLF
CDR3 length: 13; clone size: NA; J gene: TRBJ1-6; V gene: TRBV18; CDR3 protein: ASSPAGGMDSPLH
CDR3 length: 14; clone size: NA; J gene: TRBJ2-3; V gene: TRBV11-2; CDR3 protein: ASSLAGRAVTDTQY
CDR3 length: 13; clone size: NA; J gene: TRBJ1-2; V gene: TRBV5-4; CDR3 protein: ASSLQGRSSYGYT
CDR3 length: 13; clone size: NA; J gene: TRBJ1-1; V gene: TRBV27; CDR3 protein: ATVGQGAGKGEAF
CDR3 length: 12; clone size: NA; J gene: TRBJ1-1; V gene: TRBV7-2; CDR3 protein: ASSLRTGYTEAF
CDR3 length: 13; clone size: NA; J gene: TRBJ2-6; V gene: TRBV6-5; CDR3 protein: ASSYGGSGANVLT
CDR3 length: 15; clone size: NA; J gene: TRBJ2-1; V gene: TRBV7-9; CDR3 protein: ASSLGALGLAGVEQF
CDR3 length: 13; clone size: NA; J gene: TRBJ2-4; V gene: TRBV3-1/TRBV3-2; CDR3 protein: ASSQGTGGANIQY
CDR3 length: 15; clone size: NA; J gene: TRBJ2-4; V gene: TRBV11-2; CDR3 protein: ASSQGAGKLAKNIQY
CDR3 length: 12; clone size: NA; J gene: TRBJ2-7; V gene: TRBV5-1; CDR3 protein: ASSGTGQGLEQY
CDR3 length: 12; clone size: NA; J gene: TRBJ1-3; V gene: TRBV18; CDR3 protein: ASSPLGAQDTIY
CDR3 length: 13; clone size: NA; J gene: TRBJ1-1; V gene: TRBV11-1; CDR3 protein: ASSPFQTGSSEAF
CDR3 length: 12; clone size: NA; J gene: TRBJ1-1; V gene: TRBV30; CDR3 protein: AWSVMGSNTEAF
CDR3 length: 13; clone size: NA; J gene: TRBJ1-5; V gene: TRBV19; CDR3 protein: ASTITAAGNQPQH
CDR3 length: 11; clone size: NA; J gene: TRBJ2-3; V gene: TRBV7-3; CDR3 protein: ASSLKRADTQY
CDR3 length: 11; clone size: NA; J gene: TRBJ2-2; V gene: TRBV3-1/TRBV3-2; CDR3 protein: ASSQEGTGELF
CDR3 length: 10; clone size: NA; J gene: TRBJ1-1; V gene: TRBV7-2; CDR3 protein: ASSKGQFGAF
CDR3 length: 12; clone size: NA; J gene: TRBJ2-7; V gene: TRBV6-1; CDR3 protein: ASSETGNSYEQY
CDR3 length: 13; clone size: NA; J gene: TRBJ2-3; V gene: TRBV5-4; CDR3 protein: ASSQSGSGLDTQY
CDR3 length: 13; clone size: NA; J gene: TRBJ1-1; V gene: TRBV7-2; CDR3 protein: ASSPRTGRITEAF
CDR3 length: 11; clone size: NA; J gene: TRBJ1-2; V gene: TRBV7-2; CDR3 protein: ASSWAIRYGYT
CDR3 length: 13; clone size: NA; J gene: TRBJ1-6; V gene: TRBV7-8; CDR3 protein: ASSLRGSGNSPLH
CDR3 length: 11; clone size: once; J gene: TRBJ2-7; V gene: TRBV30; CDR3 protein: AWANRGYGEQY
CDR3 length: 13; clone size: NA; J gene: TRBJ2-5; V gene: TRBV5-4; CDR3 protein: ASSLTSGAQETQY
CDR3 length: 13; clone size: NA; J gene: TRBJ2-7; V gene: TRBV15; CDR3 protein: ATSRGDGGGYEQY
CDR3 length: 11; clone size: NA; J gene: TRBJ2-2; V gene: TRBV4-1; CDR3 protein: ASSLLNTGELF
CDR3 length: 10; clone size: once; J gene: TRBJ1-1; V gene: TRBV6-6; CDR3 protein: ASSYRGAEAF
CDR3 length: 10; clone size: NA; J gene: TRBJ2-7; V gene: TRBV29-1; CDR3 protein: SVETTVHEQY
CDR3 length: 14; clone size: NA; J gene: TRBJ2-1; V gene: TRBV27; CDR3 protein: ASSRETGSSYNEQF
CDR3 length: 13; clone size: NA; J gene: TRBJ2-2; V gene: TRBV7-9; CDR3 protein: ASSSTLGATGELF
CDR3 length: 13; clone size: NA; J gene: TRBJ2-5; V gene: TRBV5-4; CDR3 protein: ASSLRAPGGETQY
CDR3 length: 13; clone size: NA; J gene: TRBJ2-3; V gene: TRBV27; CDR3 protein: ASSRGGVRADTQY
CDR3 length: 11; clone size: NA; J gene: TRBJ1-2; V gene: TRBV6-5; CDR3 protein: ASSFSINGGYT
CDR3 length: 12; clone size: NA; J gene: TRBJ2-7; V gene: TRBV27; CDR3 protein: ASSFWDRPYEQY
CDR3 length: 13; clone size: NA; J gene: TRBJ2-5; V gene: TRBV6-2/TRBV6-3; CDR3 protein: ASSLSLGVGETQY
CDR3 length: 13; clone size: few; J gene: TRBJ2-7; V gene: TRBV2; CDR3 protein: ASREGLAASYEQY
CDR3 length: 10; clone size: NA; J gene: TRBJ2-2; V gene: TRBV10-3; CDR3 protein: AISEYIGELF
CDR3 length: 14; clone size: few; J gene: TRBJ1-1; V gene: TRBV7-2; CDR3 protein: ASSLLGHLAGGEAF
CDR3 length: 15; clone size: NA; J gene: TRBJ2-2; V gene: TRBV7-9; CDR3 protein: ASSLVQLAGMAGELF
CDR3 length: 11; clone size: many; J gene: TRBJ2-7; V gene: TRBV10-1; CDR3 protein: ASSELYSNEQY
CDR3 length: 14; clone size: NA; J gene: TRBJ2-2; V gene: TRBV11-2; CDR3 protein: ASSLRQGGNTGELF
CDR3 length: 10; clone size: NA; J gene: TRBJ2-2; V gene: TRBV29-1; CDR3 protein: SGSRNAGELF
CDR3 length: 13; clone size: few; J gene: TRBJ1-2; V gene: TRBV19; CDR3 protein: ASSIGPGQPYGYT
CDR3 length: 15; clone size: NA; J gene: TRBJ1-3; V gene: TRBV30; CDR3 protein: AWSAKTGSYSGNTIY
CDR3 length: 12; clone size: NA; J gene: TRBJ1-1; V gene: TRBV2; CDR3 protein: ASSTLGGGTEAF